This T cell receptor (beta chain) is drawn from a study of vaccination and CD4 T cells after COVID-19 (dated by TCRdb to about 2022). Concerning the study at large: SARS-CoV-2 positivity had been established in the convalescent patients by nasal swab PCR, and mild disease was recorded in roughly ten of these patients and severe disease in one. Control cultures received a CEFX viral epitope pool as the positive control, an HIV-1 Nef peptide pool as the negative control, or no peptide. Culture stimuli were overlapping spike peptide pools from SARS-CoV-2 and from the common cold coronaviruses HCoV-NL63, HCoV-OC43 and HCoV-229E. Post-COVID blood samples were collected from convalescent patients a median of roughly 100 days after diagnosis, with a range of about 30 to 161 days. Two doses of either the Pfizer-BioNTech BNT162b2 vaccine (n=8) or the Moderna mRNA-1273 vaccine (n=2) were administered to participants. Post-vaccine blood samples were taken a median of around 70 days after the second vaccine dose, with a range of about 14 to 241 days. In the convalescent cohort there were six males and four females, among whom were two Hispanic individuals, seven Caucasians, two Asians and one multiracial person. The spike-specific CD4+ TCR repertoire was compared before and after mRNA vaccination in approximately ten COVID-19 convalescent patients and a few infection-naive healthy vaccine recipients.

CDR1 SGHTA and CDR2 FQGNSA were looked up in the germline V gene. The CDR3 numbers 17 residues from cysteine through phenylalanine. Left in the record is the CDR3 DNA by itself, 51 bases read in frame from the first base. V has 5 bases trimmed and J has 4 bases trimmed; junction bases matching no gene number 12. The sample's treatment or condition label is to be understood as: approximately nine-day PBMC culture with coronavirus spike peptide pools or control peptides (ViraFEST assay). The study used the ViraFEST assay, which expanded antigen-specific T cells with peptide pools and then identified expanded clonotypes by TCR sequencing. The convalescent patients' positive SARS-CoV-2 PCR tests fell between March and December 2020, which was before the Alpha, Beta and Delta variants emerged in the United States. Each well held around 1.9 million PBMCs cultured with roughly 10 ug/ml peptide pools in IMDM containing roughly 4.7% human AB serum and around 10 IU/ml IL-2. On days 3 and 7, half of the culture medium was replaced with fresh IL-2-containing medium. CD4+ T cells were isolated after approximately ten days of culture through negative selection using the EasySep CD4+ T cell isolation kit. Ficoll-Paque Plus gradient centrifugation was used to isolate PBMCs from whole blood, and the isolated PBMCs were then either used fresh or cryopreserved at -140C. Culture conditions were generally each tested in triplicate wells.

Libraries were built with PCR. DNA from cultured CD4+ T cells was subjected to TCR sequencing with the Oncomine TCR Beta short-read assay at the Johns Hopkins FTIC core. The QIAamp micro DNA kit was used to extract genomic DNA from the cultured CD4+ T cells. Oncomine TCR Beta libraries from cultured CD4+ T cells were pooled with unique dual indexes and sequenced on an Illumina iSeq 100. In the source study's methods: Non-productive sequences were removed, and CDR3s that did not start with C, did not end with F or W, or were shorter than 7 amino acids were discarded. Antigen-specific clonotypes were identified using the MANAFEST web application through comparison of peptide-stimulated wells with reference and other culture wells. For a clone to be called positive, the clone needed an FDR below 0.05, an odds ratio above 5, and a productive frequency above 0.1% in at least two of three replicate wells. A clonotype counted as cross-reactive if it showed significant expansion both in the SARS-CoV-2 spike wells and in at least one common cold coronavirus spike condition. Levenshtein distances (stringdist) and unrooted phylogenetic trees (ape) in R version 3.6.1 were used to assess CDR3 homology. TCRdb redid the processing of the public reads, applying fastp at Q25 and MiXCR, and retained in-frame beta chains. All rows with the same CDR3 protein become a single entry with the most common DNA and genes. The V and J calls come from TCRdb's annotation, not from the publication. The sample profile shows some 16,000 distinct CDR3 sequences; about two fifths of them were found once. The ten largest make up about 7% of the sample.

General study outcomes and caveats: Although the median number of SARS-CoV-2-reactive clonotypes went up from some 23 after infection to about 38 after vaccination, the increase was not significant. Of the vaccine-specific clones in convalescent patients, 304 of 307, or nearly all, reacted only to SARS-CoV-2 spike and did not cross-react with common cold coronaviruses. The study included relatively few convalescent patients and did not analyze early timepoints after natural infection. In convalescent patients, a median roughly 86% of post-vaccine SARS-CoV-2-reactive clones were detected only after vaccination, suggesting vaccine-specific priming.

By its share of the sample, this clonotype is medium-sized (0.01 to 0.1%). Its antigen remains unidentified. One base away there is no much larger clone; base qualities are not given. Sequenced here: CD4+ T cells from blood, cultured in vitro, sampled after SARS-CoV-2 vaccination. The chain couples TRBV7-2 to TRBJ2-2; 8 nucleotides in the junction match TRBD1. The receptor was isolated from a human donor who had recovered from COVID-19. Here the CDR3 is given as CASSITAGGIGTGELFF. The base sequence is TGTGCCAGCAGCATAACGGCAGGGGGCATTGGCACCGGGGAGCTGTTTTTT.